Below, one T cell receptor (beta chain) is given with its context. As yet, its antigen is unknown. Germline V gene lookup returns CDR1 SEHNR and CDR2 FQNEAQ (reference sequence). V lost 5 bases and J lost 7; bases outside the gene matches: 12. The CDR3 sequence is 16 residues long. The data were obtained in a study of shared clonotypes between healthy human individuals. Study-wide context: Per donor, three plates held CD4 naive cells, three held CD4 memory, two held CD8 naive and one held CD8 memory. Findings and limits, study-wide: Non-shared clonotypes had lower generation probabilities than clonotypes shared by all four sorted-subset donors. Among donors, sharing of clonotypes was expected to be affected by sequencing depth.

In the naive CD8 group, cells lacked CD45RO and were positively selected for CCR7, so terminally differentiated effector memory CD45RA+ cells were left out. The material for each subset, its genomic DNA, was split evenly across several immunoSEQ plates. Generated by immunoSEQ multiplex PCR, the TCRdb table keeps only in-frame clones and is missing some. The sample holds 600,000 or so clones, roughly 98% seen once. This clonotype was obtained from a man younger than 45 in good health. The chain joins TRBV7-9 to TRBJ2-1; 9 nucleotides line up with TRBD2. The sample consisted of naive CD8+ T cells sorted from blood. The CDR3 DNA sequence: TGTGCCAGCAGCACCCCGAGGGTAGCGGGAGTTAATGAGCAGTTCTTC. Its protein product is CASSTPRVAGVNEQFF. The whole variable domain, remainder taken from reference TRBV7-9 and TRBJ2-1, is DTGVSQNPRHKITKRGQNVTFRCDPISEHNRLYWYRQTLGQGPEFLTYFQNEAQLEKSRLLSDRFSAERPKGSFSTLEIQRTEQGDSAMYLCASSTPRVAGVNEQFFGPGTRLTVL.